Detailed here is one T cell receptor beta chain. Its antigen specificity is not known. Base quality data are lacking; no much larger clone is found one base away. In total, about 650 healthy bone marrow donors made up the cohort. At the time of sampling, all cohort members were nominally healthy, though unrecorded immune exposures were likely present. The donor was CMV seronegative and belonged to the group of under 400 seronegative cohort members. A peripheral blood sample was collected from each donor, and TCR beta sequencing was performed on peripheral blood mononuclear cells. The Qiagen DNeasy Blood Extraction Kit was used to extract genomic DNA from the blood cell samples. This sample stems from a study of cytomegalovirus exposure and HLA in healthy donors (TCRdb year 2017). Study-wide context: According to an earlier analysis of 550 to 700 of the donors, about 170 million T cells yielded over 90 million unique TCR beta sequences and roughly 280 Gb of sequence data. HLA typing included class I and class II loci at four-digit resolution. The study aimed to test whether signatures of past pathogen exposure could be identified by cataloging public T cell receptors. Among the approximately 420 genotyped donors, approximately 81% belonged to the genetic ancestry cluster associated with self-reported Caucasian donors. The study combined high-throughput TCR immunosequencing, statistical association of individual TCRs with disease status, and machine learning to predict cytomegalovirus infection status. Donor age, sex, ethnicity and CMV serostatus were compiled alongside the repertoire data. Using immunosequencing, the study profiled T cell repertoires from around 670 subjects and related those repertoires to cytomegalovirus serostatus. Along with the approximately 600-subject first cohort, a separate validation cohort of roughly 110 different subjects was used. An early release covering 550 to 700 HLA-typed donors comprised around 300 gigabases of sequencing data and around 80 million unique TCR sequences. Rather than using new phenotypic data, the later analysis identified candidate immune exposures from TCR beta sequences and from how often those sequences occurred across donors. Across approximately 420 genotyped donors of the cohort, an average of approximately 240,000 unique TCR beta nucleotide sequences per donor were sequenced, and around 19% of those sequences were non-productive. Genome-wide SNP genotypes for about three fifths of the roughly 670 donors were used in a later genetic analysis, which treated that subset as a discovery cohort. Typing coverage varied by locus: about 620-640 donors for A, B, C, DRB1 and DQB1; roughly 510 for DQA1; over 600 for DPA1; some 470 for DPB1. To study patterns of TCR occurrence, a later analysis re-analyzed previously published TCR beta repertoires from around 700 donors and added high-resolution HLA genotyping. To decide whether each TCR beta V gene segment behaved as functional or pseudogenic, an earlier analysis of approximately 590 of the donors relied on high-throughput TCR beta sequencing. Every discovery cohort repertoire had been produced on one sequencing platform. Several DR-DQ haplotypes were treated as single units for association and clustering because of strong linkage in the cohort.

V is cut by 3 bases and J by 2 bases, and the space between the germline ends is 7 bases. Taken from the germline V gene, the CDR1 and CDR2 loops are SGHTA and FQGTGA. The CDR3 numbers 13 residues from cysteine through phenylalanine. The DNA shown is the 39-base CDR3, in frame from base 1. What the study reported, not specific to this receptor: At a false discovery rate of 0.05, a later analysis linked around 15,000 TCR beta sequences to specific HLA alleles. A cluster of highly shared sequence variants was judged likely to represent a technical artifact of the sequencing pipeline. In an earlier analysis of about 550 of the donors, most TCR beta V segments were observed in productive rearrangements about 90% or about 30% of the time, broadly matching IMGT annotations. In a later analysis, HLA-associated TCR beta chains showed more clonal expansion and lower generation probabilities than non-associated chains that were equally common. A later genetic analysis associated a missense DCLRE1C variant with V-gene and J-gene trimming of TCR beta chains, and an independent cohort replicated the association. This cohort had only TCR beta chains sequenced, and the lack of alpha or paired-chain data limited which features could be detected. A few of the identified cytomegalovirus-associated TCR beta chains were confirmed in vitro to be specific for cytomegalovirus antigens. Because HLA typing was unavailable for some donors at each locus, only the typed subset was used in association tests. In both the original and validation cohorts, the classifier was reported to diagnose cytomegalovirus status with high specificity and sensitivity. A further reported finding was that TCR beta sequences accurately predicted the HLA-A and HLA-B alleles for most subjects in the first cohort. A later genetic analysis reported fewer N-insertions in productive TCRs among donors in an Asian-associated ancestry cluster than the roughly 670-donor mean. Across donors, most TCR sequences were observed very rarely, whereas some public TCRs were present in many individuals. For the cohort, immune exposure information was limited to CMV serostatus. In a later analysis, most CMV-associated TCR beta chains were found to appear HLA-restricted, with HLA associations seemingly driven largely by CMV exposure. Presence/absence analyses assumed roughly uniform sequencing depth across donors, an assumption that may not hold. A total of roughly 160 TCR beta chains were listed by the study as associated with cytomegalovirus. Linkage disequilibrium might explain the correlated functional status among segregating V segments, but an unknown experimental factor could not be excluded. According to the authors, the approach could potentially be generalized to other disease states and immunological phenotypes. Because counts were too low, 15 to 20 rarely observed V segments, including chromosome 9 orphons, were left out of the earlier analysis of roughly 600 of the donors. The 87-base-pair reads could not distinguish some IMGT-functional V segments, including TRBV6-2 and TRBV6-3, so those segments were excluded. According to a later analysis, parvovirus B19, influenza, CMV and Epstein-Barr virus appeared linked to several top co-occurrence clusters. A later analysis found that TCR association rates varied across HLA loci, with DRB1 alleles showing the most associated TCRs and HLA-C alleles the fewest. Assigning TCR associations to individual alleles was difficult when HLA alleles, especially DR and DQ, strongly co-occurred.

Library prep was done by the immunoSEQ multiplex PCR assay. For the multiplex PCR, a mixture combining 60 forward primers for TCR Vbeta segments and 13 reverse primers for TCR Jbeta segments was used. The CDR3 region of rearranged TCR beta genes was amplified from genomic DNA with a multiplex PCR assay. On the Illumina HiSeq System, the amplified TCR beta libraries were sequenced as 87-base-pair reads. The paper's processing steps were these. A later analysis counted about 80 million unique TCR beta chains across the 670 or so repertoires, and some 11 million of these chains were shared by at least two donors. Raw reads were error-corrected and collapsed into unique sequences with a nearest-neighbor algorithm that merged closely related sequences to remove PCR and sequencing errors. V, D and J gene segments were assigned by aligning CDR3 sequences to IMGT reference sequences. For a sequence to be retained, a match of at least six nucleotides was required to both a V gene segment and a J gene segment. A rearrangement was called productive if the CDR3 had no stop codons and remained in frame with V and J, and every other rearrangement was called non-productive. Following IMGT convention, CDR3 was defined as the stretch from the second conserved V-encoded cysteine up to the conserved J-encoded phenylalanine. Sequences without an unambiguous match to a single V gene segment were excluded from the earlier analysis of about 600 of the donors. An earlier analysis of several hundred of the donors called V segments functional above 56.7% productive rearrangements and segregating when the between-donor standard deviation exceeded 5%. A statistical classification framework was built to diagnose cytomegalovirus status from the catalog of TCR beta chain sequences. In a later analysis, TCR nucleotide sequences were compared against IMGT/GENE-DB human TR gene sequences so that V and J genes could be assigned. A later analysis assigned CDR3 sequences and most-parsimonious VDJ recombination scenarios with the TCRdist pipeline. In a later analysis, each TCR beta chain was defined by its CDR3 amino acid sequence together with its V-gene family, and reads lacking a unique V-gene family were excluded. To address suspected cross-contamination and a sequencing artifact, a later analysis removed a few hundred highly shared, low-generation-probability nucleotide sequences. A later analysis calculated a clonal expansion index for each public chain from normalized within-repertoire ranks of inferred template counts. In a later analysis, generation probabilities were computed using a VDJ recombination model fitted to out-of-frame rearrangements, and the results were checked against IGoR. A later analysis scored TCR-TCR, TCR-HLA and TCR-CMV co-occurrence with hypergeometric tests, applying a repertoire-size bias correction to TCR pairs. In a later analysis, false discovery rates were estimated by permuting HLA or CMV assignments 20 times. In a later analysis, co-occurring TCRs were grouped using DBSCAN, with TCRdist sequence similarity added in when clustering inside HLA-allele-positive subsets. For co-occurrence clustering, repertoires with fewer than 30,000 or more than 120,000 public chains were excluded, along with roughly 5 repertoires with anomalous nucleotide sharing. The clones in this table, taken by TCRdb from immuneACCESS, are in-frame only. Not every clone is retained; where verified, under half of the shortfall comes from an unresolved V gene, and the cause of the rest is unknown. The DNA was the basis for D and trimming; V, J and clone size are from that table. The sample contains 100,000 to 150,000 clones, more than 75% of them found a single time. Jointly, the top ten make up roughly 1.5% of the sample.

Specimen: PBMCs. The TCR originated in a female donor in good health and CMV-seronegative. In this chain, TRBV7-3 is recombined with TRBJ1-2; the D segment could be TRBD1, given 5 matching bases. The CDR3 region reads CASSLGGNYGYTF. The DNA sequence follows: TGTGCCAGCAGCTTGGGGGGAAACTATGGCTACACCTTC.